One and the same sample provided the 27 T cell receptor beta chains below, sequenced in a study of response to subunit inactivated influenza vaccine. MiXCR, applied by TCRdb to the RT-PCR reads, yields one record per CDR3 protein. The sample consists of 530,000 or so distinct CDR3 sequences, roughly 12% of them appearing once. This material consisted of PBMCs from blood, taken on the day of vaccination. The receptors shown here come from a middle-aged man who received an inactivated influenza vaccine.

This clonotype was found a few times. The chain recombines TRBV3-1 with TRBJ2-7; D uncertain. Germline V CDR1 and CDR2: LGHDT, YNNKEL (reference sequence). The CDR3 extends over 14 amino acids. V lost 0 bases and J 9 bases, leaving 15 bases between the germline ends. The DNA for the CDR3 is TGTGCCAGCAGCCAAGATCACTCGGAGAAGGTGCAGTACTTC. This encodes CASSQDHSEKVQYF.

This clonotype has a count of ten or more. The V and J genes are TRBV5-1 and TRBJ2-7; 8 bases map to TRBD1. With V trimmed by 4 bases and J by 4 bases, 4 bases remained unmatched. Per the germline V gene, CDR1 is SGHRS and CDR2 is YFSETQ. The CDR3 covers 13 residues. The CDR3 protein is CASSEGQVYEQYF. The CDR3 DNA reads TGCGCCAGCAGCGAGGGACAGGTTTACGAGCAGTACTTC.

V usage is TRBV11-1 and J usage is TRBJ2-2; 12 bases map to TRBD2. Germline trimming cut 5 bases from V and 0 bases from J; bases unmatched to any gene: 7. This CDR3 has 18 amino acids. CDR1 is SGHAT, CDR2 FQDESV, per germline (reference sequence). CDR3 nucleotides: TGTGCCAGCAGCACCTCCCGACTAGCGGGGGCGAACACCGGGGAGCTGTTTTTT. Translating it yields CASSTSRLAGANTGELFF.

The chain joins TRBV20-1 to TRBJ1-5; D gene ambiguous. V was cut by 3 bases and J by 3 bases, with 6 bases left in between. The CDR3 loop spans 12 amino acids. CDR1 and CDR2 (germline): DFQATT, SNEGSKA (reference sequence). The CDR3 region has the DNA TGCAGTGCTAGGATCCCCAATCAGCCCCAGCATTTT. Protein: CSARIPNQPQHF.

The genes are TRBV2 and TRBJ1-1, with 8 positions matching TRBD1. The CDR3 is 14 amino acids. Germline loops: CDR1 SNHLY, CDR2 FYNNEI. J gave up 7 bases and V 6 bases, and 10 bases lay outside the gene matches. The CDR3 is CASSSGQGRNEAFF. Here the CDR3 DNA reads TGTGCCAGCAGCTCCGGACAGGGTAGGAATGAAGCTTTCTTT.

This clonotype turned up a few times. The chain links TRBV12-5 to TRBJ2-1; TRBD2 matches at 7 bases. This CDR3 comprises 16 residues. J gave up 6 bases and V 3 bases, and 11 bases lay outside the gene matches. Germline loops: CDR1 LGHNT, CDR2 FRNRAP. The CDR3, as DNA: TGTGCTAGTGGTTTTGGGTCCGGACTAGAGGTCAATGAGCAGTTCTTC. As protein: CASGFGSGLEVNEQFF.

This chain joins TRBV5-6 and TRBJ1-4, with unresolved D. Germline V CDR1 and CDR2: SGHDT, YYEEEE. This CDR3 spans 12 amino acids. Trimming removed 0 bases at V and 14 bases at J, with 11 bases between. DNA of the CDR3: TGTGCCAGCAGCTTGGCCTCCGACATGCTGTTTTTT. Translation: CASSLASDMLFF. The whole variable domain, remainder taken from reference TRBV5-6 and TRBJ1-4, is DAGVTQSPTHLIKTRGQQVTLRCSPKSGHDTVSWYQQALGQGPQFIFQYYEEEERQRGNFPDRFSGHQFPNYSSELNVNALLLGDSALYLCASSLASDMLFFGSGTQLSVL.

J is TRBJ1-3 and V is TRBV7-2; 7 positions agree with TRBD1. The germline gives CDR1 SGHTA, CDR2 FQGNSA. Unmatched junction bases numbered 9, after V lost 5 bases and J lost 5 bases. The CDR3 is 15 amino acids. The CDR3 sequence is CASSQTTGVRNTIYF. The CDR3 DNA is TGTGCCAGCAGCCAGACAACAGGGGTCCGAAACACCATATATTTT.

This chain uses TRBV20-1 with TRBJ2-6; maybe TRBD1 (6 bases). Germline V gene sequence: CDR1 DFQATT, CDR2 SNEGSKA (reference sequence). The CDR3 sequence is 16 residues long. V lost 3 bases and J lost 4, with 16 bases in between. This CDR3 is CSASVQGRRGANVLTF. DNA of the CDR3: TGCAGTGCTAGCGTCCAGGGGCGACGGGGGGCCAACGTCCTGACTTTC.

The CDR3 coding sequence is TGTGCCAGCAGCTTAGCCGTTCACAATGGCTACACCTTC. Encoded protein: CASSLAVHNGYTF. The genes are TRBV7-8 and TRBJ1-2, with D uncertain. V lost 0 bases and J lost 6, with 8 bases in between. Germline V CDR1 and CDR2: SGHVS, FQNEAQ. CDR3 size: 13 residues.

This clonotype occurred a few times. V and J are TRBV9 and TRBJ2-2; D unclear. CDR1 SGDLS and CDR2 YYNGEE come from the germline V gene. This CDR3 is 15 amino acids long. V was cut by 4 bases and J by 5 bases, with 15 bases left in between. CDR3 loop: CASSWDGMGTGELFF. CDR3 DNA sequence: TGTGCCAGCAGCTGGGATGGGATGGGGACCGGGGAGCTGTTTTTT.

V and J are TRBV4-1 and TRBJ1-4, with D unclear. The CDR3 contains 12 residues. Germline V gives CDR1 MGHRA, CDR2 YSYEKL. Trimming pared 0 bases from V and 13 bases from J, leaving 9 bases between. Here the CDR3 DNA reads TGCGCCAGCAGCCAAGAGCTGGGTAGACTGTTTTTT. Protein: CASSQELGRLFF.

Details on this clonotype: One end of the junction does not line up with germline, which may come from a read error. This chain uses TRBV5-1 with TRBJ1-5; D is unresolved. The CDR3 loop spans 15 amino acids. Germline values: CDR1 SGHRS, CDR2 YFSETQ. The CDR3 coding sequence is TGCGCCAGCAGCCCCTACCCGGGGATCAATCAGCCCCAGCGTTTT. This codes for CASSPYPGINQPQRF.

This clonotype was seen ten or more times. The V call is TRBV7-9, the J call TRBJ2-7; D ambiguous. Between the trimmed V and J ends, which lost 0 bases and 2 bases, there was a span of 5 bases. CDR3 size: 13 residues. From germline, CDR1 is SEHNR and CDR2 FQNEAQ (reference sequence). The CDR3, as DNA: TGTGCCAGCAGCTTAGCACAAACCTACGAGCAGTACTTC. It encodes CASSLAQTYEQYF.

The chain joins TRBV11-1 to TRBJ1-1, with TRBD1 matching 8 bases. The CDR3 consists of 15 residues. Looked up from germline, CDR1 is SGHAT and CDR2 is FQDESV (reference sequence). J was trimmed by 2 bases and V by 5 bases; bases with no gene match: 7. CDR3 residues: CASSTKQGGNTEAFF. The CDR3, as DNA: TGTGCCAGCAGCACGAAACAGGGGGGTAACACTGAAGCTTTCTTT.

The rearrangement links TRBV20-1 to TRBJ2-2; D gene unclear. The germline gives CDR1 DFQATT, CDR2 SNEGSKA (reference sequence). This CDR3 contains 11 residues. V was shortened by 6 bases and J by 6 bases, with 8 bases between the two germline ends. In nucleotides, the CDR3 is TGCAGTGCCGGCTCATCCGGGGAGCTGTTTTTT. Amino acids: CSAGSSGELFF.

V and J are TRBV27 and TRBJ2-1; D may correspond to TRBD1 or TRBD2 (5 bases each). Trimming took off 4 bases at V and 4 bases at J, with 17 bases between the two ends. CDR3 size: 16 residues. The germline gives CDR1 MNHEY, CDR2 SMNVEV (reference sequence). The CDR3, as DNA: TGTGCCAGCAGTTCTCAGGGAGTCCTACCGTACAATGAGCAGTTCTTC. This encodes CASSSQGVLPYNEQFF.

As for this clonotype: At one end, the junction sequence differs from germline, possibly due to a read error. This chain links TRBV20-1 with TRBJ2-5; TRBD2 matches 7 bases. The CDR3 is made up of 16 amino acids. Per germline, CDR1 DFQATT and CDR2 SNEGSKA (reference sequence). The CDR3: CCATAYSQRGQETQYF. For the CDR3, the DNA is TGCTGTGCTACCGCCTATAGCCAGCGGGGACAAGAGACCCAGTACTTC.

The gene calls are TRBV18 and TRBJ2-3; 8 bases are a match to TRBD2. The CDR3 consists of 15 residues. After removal of 3 bases from V and 2 bases from J, the junction contained 4 bases not matched to a gene. Per germline, CDR1 KGHSH and CDR2 LQKENI. The CDR3 nucleotides are TGTGCCAGCTCACCCACGACTAGCGTCACAGATACGCAGTATTTT. Protein sequence: CASSPTTSVTDTQYF.

This clonotype was observed a handful of times. The rearrangement joins TRBV11-2 to TRBJ2-1; 10 positions match TRBD2. Germline trimming cut 1 base from V and 8 bases from J; bases unmatched to any gene: 8. The CDR3 loop spans 16 amino acids. Germline CDR1 SGHAT, CDR2 FQNNGV. The CDR3 region is CASSLALAGVGYEQFF. The CDR3 DNA sequence: TGTGCCAGCAGCTTAGCCCTAGCGGGAGTGGGTTATGAGCAGTTCTTC.

The rearrangement joins TRBV3-1 to TRBJ2-3; D might be TRBD2 (5 bases). V gave up 4 bases and J gave up 2 bases, with 10 bases separating them. The CDR3 runs to 14 residues. Germline assignment: CDR1 LGHDT and CDR2 YNNKEL (reference sequence). CDR3 coding DNA: TGTGCCAGCAGCCTTCAGCGGTACACAGATACGCAGTATTTT. It codes for CASSLQRYTDTQYF.

This clonotype was counted between two and nine times. This chain links TRBV5-1 with TRBJ2-1; unclear D gene. The germline CDR1 and CDR2 sequences are SGHRS and YFSETQ. CDR3 length: 12 amino acids. V was cut by 4 bases and J by 2 bases, with 4 bases left in between. The CDR3 protein is CASSMTYNEQFF. For the CDR3, the DNA is TGCGCCAGCAGCATGACCTACAATGAGCAGTTCTTC.

Many counts were recorded for this clonotype. This chain links TRBV6-2 or TRBV6-3 with TRBJ2-2, with 7 bases aligning to TRBD1. CDR1 is MNHEY, CDR2 SVGEGT, per germline. CDR3 length: 14 residues. The V segment lost 6 bases and the J segment 6 bases; nucleotides outside the gene matches: 7. Written as DNA, the CDR3 is TGTGCCAGCAGCCAGATCAGGGGGTCCGGGGAGCTGTTTTTT. Translation: CASSQIRGSGELFF.

This chain connects TRBV20-1 to TRBJ2-1, with 10 bases lining up with TRBD2. V lost 0 bases and J lost 2; bases outside the gene matches: 4. CDR1 and CDR2 from the germline V gene are DFQATT and SNEGSKA (reference sequence). This CDR3 region has 16 residues. The CDR3 bases are TGCAGTGCTAGAGATTCAGCGGGAGGGCCCTACAATGAGCAGTTCTTC. It yields the protein CSARDSAGGPYNEQFF.

The rearrangement uses TRBV3-1 and TRBJ2-5, with D possibly matching TRBD2 (6 bases). CDR3 size: 16 residues. Germline CDR1 and CDR2: LGHDT and YNNKEL (reference sequence). The V end lost 1 base, the J end lost 2 bases, and 14 bases lay between the germline ends. CDR3 nucleotides: TGTGCCAGCAGCCAAGCCACTAGCTTAGCTCAAGAGACCCAGTACTTC. It encodes CASSQATSLAQETQYF.

This clonotype was counted a few times. The chain recombines TRBV4-3 with TRBJ2-5; D might be TRBD1 (6 bases). V dropped 3 bases and J dropped 5 bases, with 16 bases sitting between them. Germline CDR1 and CDR2: LGHNA and YSLEER. The CDR3 is made up of 15 amino acids. In DNA form, the CDR3 reads TGCGCCAGCAGCCAGGTACTCAGGGGCTCGGAGACCCAGTACTTC. The encoded protein is CASSQVLRGSETQYF.

The chain couples TRBV20-1 to TRBJ2-5; D unclear. This CDR3 has 12 residues. Germline V gene lookup returns CDR1 DFQATT and CDR2 SNEGSKA (reference sequence). V was cut by 5 bases and J by 4 bases, with 11 bases left in between. Here the CDR3 reads CSADKDVETQYF. CDR3 sequence (DNA): TGCAGTGCTGATAAAGACGTAGAGACCCAGTACTTC.